The clone carrying this T cell receptor (beta chain) has at least ten counts. Antigen unknown. Each cDNA molecule in the library carried unique molecular identifiers. The authors' processing: There were a median of approximately 88,000 TCRs per sample, with a range from 23,224 to 690,600. MiXCR, applied by TCRdb to the RACE reads, yields one record per CDR3 protein. These V and J calls derive from TCRdb rather than the authors' analysis. The sample records roughly 380,000 distinct CDR3 sequences, roughly 5% being singletons. This sample was included in a study of human T cells and chemical hapten exposure. Notes on the study in general: TCRs exceeding 1 in 1000 frequency stayed unchanged with DPC sensitization. Controls had significantly fewer large CDR3 similarity clusters than were formed by expanded TCRs.

Germline V gene data show CDR1 as SGHRS and CDR2 as YFSETQ. V was cut by 1 base and J by 1 base, with 9 bases left in between. The length of the CDR3 is 14 residues. Time point here: pre-sensitization, week 0. Specified treatment: therapeutic diphenylcyclopropenone sensitization with weekly scalp DPC. The V and J genes are TRBV5-1 and TRBJ2-7; D remains ambiguous. The sequencing here drew on whole blood, taken in connection with sensitization to the hapten diphenylcyclopropenone (DPC). The sequence was obtained from a woman aged 50 to 60 with alopecia areata. Some clones in this sample may be carry-over from other donors' samples. Here the CDR3 DNA reads TGCGCCAGCAGCTTGACGTACGGATCCTACGAGCAGTACTTC. This sequence encodes CASSLTYGSYEQYF.